Following are 28 T cell receptor beta chains from one sample sequenced in a study of CD8+ T cells in alopecia areata. Extracted from the samples, RNA was reverse transcribed into cDNA to serve as the sequencing template. The table came from immunoSEQ multiplex PCR; TCRdb's copy has only in-frame clones and leaves some out. Sampling found around 100,000 clones, none seen once. Sequencing was carried out using lesional skin. These receptors were obtained from a C3H/HeJ mouse with alopecia areata. This strain has MHC haplotype H2-k.

In regard to this clone: Mouse names are used for the genes. The read gets to within 4 residues of the CDR3 end, and the germline J gene fills in the rest. The chain links TRBV1 to TRBJ1-1; D perhaps matches TRBD1 (5 bases). This CDR3 spans 13 amino acids. Germline lookup yields CDR1 NSQYPW and CDR2 LRSPGD (reference sequence). Trimming pared 4 bases from V and 2 bases from J, leaving 8 bases between. CDR3 loop: CTCSGRVNTEVFF. CDR3 DNA, as far as it was read: TGCACCTGCAGTGGCAGGGTCAACACA. The variable domain in full, with the rest retrieved from reference TRBV1 and TRBJ1-1, is VTLLEQNPRWRLVPRGQAVNLRCILKNSQYPWMSWYQQDLQKQLQWLFTLRSPGDKEVKSLPGADYLATRVTDTELRLQVANMSQGRTLYCTCSGRVNTEVFFGKGTRLTVV.

This clone was recorded a few times. Gene names refer to mouse genes. The read gets to within 4 residues of the CDR3 end, and the germline J gene fills in the rest. The rearrangement uses TRBV31 and TRBJ2-3; TRBD2 matches 8 bases. This CDR3 spans 14 amino acids. Per germline, CDR1 GKSSPN and CDR2 SITVG. V lost 0 bases to trimming and J lost 4 bases; unmatched junction nucleotides: 3. The CDR3 here is CAWSLWGVTETLYF. The CDR3 bases that were read are TGTGCCTGGAGTCTCTGGGGGGTGACAGAA.

This clone was detected only a few times. Mouse gene names apply. The read ends 4 residues early relative to the CDR3; the germline J gene fills the gap. This chain uses TRBV19 with TRBJ2-7, with 8 bases aligning to TRBD2. V shed 6 bases, J shed 2 bases, and the junction held 10 bases outside the gene matches. This CDR3 has 15 amino acids. In germline, CDR1 is FNHDT, CDR2 SITEND (reference sequence). The CDR3 here is CASTPAGGRAYEQYF. The CDR3 DNA, read in part, is TGTGCCAGCACCCCCGCTGGGGGGAGGGCCTAT. The full variable domain, completed using reference TRBV19 and TRBJ2-7, is GGIITQTPKFLIGQEGQKLTLKCQQNFNHDTMYWYRQDSGKGLRLIYYSITENDLQKGDLSEGYDASREKKSSFSLTVTSAQKNEMAVFLCASTPAGGRAYEQYFGPGTRLTVL.

To note about this clone: The genes are named according to mouse. The CDR3 extends 4 residues past the end of the read, so its final part is completed from the germline J gene. The chain joins TRBV13-3 to TRBJ2-5; D gene unclear. CDR1 and CDR2 from the germline V gene are NNHDY and SYVADS. Trimming pared 3 bases from V and 3 bases from J, leaving 8 bases between. The CDR3 has 13 residues. The covered CDR3 bases are TGTGCCAGCAGTGTGGGTAGGCAAGAC. Translating it yields CASSVGRQD. The full CDR3 sequence reads CASSVGRQDTQYF.

There are a few counts of this clone. At residue 13, the TCRdb protein departs from the DNA translation, so the protein shown here was derived from the DNA itself. Gene names and germline refer to mouse. The read is 3 residues too short to cover the CDR3 end, so that end is filled in from the germline J gene. V and J are TRBV13-3 and TRBJ1-3; TRBD1 aligns across 11 bases. Per germline, CDR1 NNHDY and CDR2 SYVADS. V lost 3 bases to trimming and J lost 8 bases; unmatched junction nucleotides: 10. The CDR3 contains 16 residues. CDR3 DNA, as far as it was read: TGTGCCAGCAGTGGAATCGGGACAGGGGGAGGGGATACG. This encodes CASSGIGTGGGDT. In full, the CDR3 reads CASSGIGTGGGDTLYF.

Turning to this clone: Genes and germline are mouse. Incomplete CDR3 DNA: TGTGCCAGCAGCCACAGGGGGCGCTTTTAT. Amino acids: CASSHRGRFY. The entire CDR3 is CASSHRGRFYEQYF. The rearrangement links TRBV13-3 to TRBJ2-7; 9 nucleotides line up with TRBD1. The read falls 4 residues short of the CDR3 end, and the missing part is taken from the germline J gene. Germline CDR1 is NNHDY and CDR2 is SYVADS. The CDR3 runs to 14 residues.

This clone was seen a few times. Gene names are mouse gene names. From the germline J gene comes the end of the CDR3, since the read stops 4 residues before it. This chain links TRBV13-3 with TRBJ2-7, with a weak D call TRBD1 (5 bases). This CDR3 contains 14 residues. Germline CDR1 is NNHDY and CDR2 is SYVADS. V was shortened by 2 bases and J by 3 bases, with 12 bases between the two germline ends. The sequenced part of the CDR3 DNA is TGTGCCAGCAGTGACGTGACAGAACTCTAT. It is translated as CASSDVTELY. The entire CDR3 protein is CASSDVTELYEQYF.

A word on this clone: Any gene name here is a mouse gene name. The CDR3 goes on 4 residues after the read ends, and that part is filled in from the germline J gene. The chain uses TRBV13-3 and TRBJ2-7; 14 bases map to TRBD2. Germline-derived CDR1 and CDR2 are NNHDY and SYVADS. The CDR3 is 15 residues long. The CDR3: CASSSGTGGANEQYF. CDR3 DNA (partial): TGTGCCAGCAGTTCCGGGACTGGGGGGGCGAAT.

Turning to this clone: The gene symbols are mouse symbols. The read is 4 residues too short to cover the CDR3 end, so that end is filled in from the germline J gene. The chain recombines TRBV13-3 with TRBJ2-5; D perhaps matches TRBD2 (5 bases). Germline-derived CDR1 and CDR2 are NNHDY and SYVADS. The CDR3 runs to 15 residues. V was cut by 4 bases and J by 2 bases, with 14 bases left in between. The sequenced part of the CDR3 DNA is TGTGCCAGCAGTCTTGGGGAGAAGAGCCAAGAC. It codes for CASSLGEKSQD. The complete CDR3 reads CASSLGEKSQDTQYF.

Worth noting for this clone: The germline and genes are mouse ones. Partial CDR3 DNA: TGTGCCAGCAGTGATGCACTGGGTGCAAACACA. This sequence encodes CASSDALGANT. Given in full, the CDR3 is CASSDALGANTEVFF. The V gene is TRBV13-1, the J gene TRBJ1-1; D uncertain. The CDR3 end lies 4 residues beyond the end of the read and is filled in from the germline J gene. From germline, CDR1 is NSHNY and CDR2 SYGAGN. This CDR3 has 15 residues. Between the trimmed V and J ends, which lost 0 bases and 0 bases, there was a span of 9 bases.

With respect to this clone: Germline and genes here are mouse. The read halts 4 residues ahead of the CDR3 end, with the missing end drawn from the germline J gene. The rearrangement joins TRBV16 to TRBJ1-1; D perhaps matches TRBD1 (6 bases). V shed 6 bases and J shed 3 bases, with 8 bases lying between them. Looked up from germline, CDR1 is SGHSA and CDR2 is FRNQAP. This CDR3 has 12 amino acids. The CDR3 DNA, read in part, is TGTGCAAGCAGGGACAGAGACACA. Amino acid sequence: CASRDRDT. The whole CDR3 protein reads CASRDRDTEVFF.

The table lists this clone with a few counts. The protein recorded in TCRdb does not match the translated DNA at residue 13; the protein presented here comes from translating the DNA. Here the gene names and germline are mouse. The read finishes 3 residues shy of the CDR3 end, and the germline J gene is used to complete it. The chain employs TRBV13-3 and TRBJ1-3; the match to TRBD1 covers 9 bases. The CDR3 sequence is 16 residues long. Trimming took 2 bases from V and 3 from J; bases not matched to a gene: 6. Germline lookup yields CDR1 NNHDY and CDR2 SYVADS. Partial CDR3 DNA: TGTGCCAGCAGTGAGATACAGGGGGCGCTTGGAAATACG. Protein: CASSEIQGALGNT. The full-length CDR3 reads as CASSEIQGALGNTLYF. Full variable domain (rest looked up from reference TRBV13-3 and TRBJ1-3): EAAVTQSPRSKVAVTGGKVTLSCHQTNNHDYMYWYRQDTGHGLRLIHYSYVADSTEKGDIPDGYKASRPSQENFSLILELASLSQTAVYFCASSEIQGALGNTLYFGEGSRLIVV.

This clone came up a few times. Mouse germline and gene names are used. The read terminates 4 residues ahead of where the CDR3 ends, so the germline J gene completes it. The chain employs TRBV13-3 and TRBJ2-4; weak D call: TRBD2 (5 bases). The V gene's germline CDR1 is NNHDY and CDR2 SYVADS. The V gene lost 6 bases and the J gene lost 0 bases, with 8 bases spanning the gap. This CDR3 is built from 13 residues. CDR3 DNA (partial): TGTGCCAGCAAAACTGGTAGTCAAAAC. It encodes CASKTGSQN. From start to end, the CDR3 is CASKTGSQNTLYF. Together with reference TRBV13-3 and TRBJ2-4, the CDR3 gives the full variable domain: EAAVTQSPRSKVAVTGGKVTLSCHQTNNHDYMYWYRQDTGHGLRLIHYSYVADSTEKGDIPDGYKASRPSQENFSLILELASLSQTAVYFCASKTGSQNTLYFGAGTRLSVL.

A remark on this clone: Mouse gene names and germline throughout. Read coverage stops 4 residues before the CDR3 terminus; the germline J gene supplies the remainder. This specimen includes other DNA sequences encoding the same CDR3. This chain links TRBV13-2 with TRBJ2-3, with 10 positions matching TRBD2. Losses at the gene ends were 2 bases for V and 3 bases for J; bases not matched to a gene: 0. The CDR3 sequence is 14 residues long. Germline V gene lookup returns CDR1 NNHNN and CDR2 SYGAGS (reference sequence). The DNA read from the CDR3 is TGTGCCAGCGGTGAGACTGGGGGGGCAGAA. It yields the protein CASGETGGAE. From start to end, the CDR3 is CASGETGGAETLYF.

Remarks on this clone: Genes and germline come from the mouse. The read is 4 residues too short to cover the CDR3 end, so that end is filled in from the germline J gene. The rearrangement links TRBV13-2 to TRBJ2-4; 8 nucleotides agree with TRBD2. The J segment lost 2 bases and the V segment lost 3 bases, leaving 2 bases of the junction unmatched. The CDR3 has 14 amino acids. Germline V lookup: CDR1 NNHNN, CDR2 SYGAGS (reference sequence). The part of the CDR3 DNA that was read is TGTGCCAGCGGTGGCTGGGGGGTTCAAAAC. It codes for CASGGWGVQN. The CDR3 in full is CASGGWGVQNTLYF.

With respect to this clone: Any gene name here is a mouse gene name. The CDR3 end falls 4 residues outside the read, so it is completed with the germline J gene. The chain employs TRBV1 and TRBJ2-1, with 12 bases matching TRBD2. This CDR3 spans 15 amino acids. Looked up from germline, CDR1 is NSQYPW and CDR2 is LRSPGD (reference sequence). CDR3 sequence: CTCSGDWGDEAEQFF. CDR3 DNA (partial): TGCACCTGCAGTGGGGACTGGGGGGATGAAGCT.

This clone occurred a few times. The gene names here belong to mouse. With the read ending 4 residues before the CDR3 end, the germline J gene is used to fill in that end. The chain carries TRBV13-3 and TRBJ1-1, with TRBD1 identical over 7 bases. The CDR3 length is 16 residues. The V segment lost 0 bases and the J segment 0 bases; nucleotides outside the gene matches: 5. Looked up from germline, CDR1 is NNHDY and CDR2 is SYVADS. CDR3 sequence: CASSDGRDSANTEVFF. CDR3 DNA, as far as it was read: TGTGCCAGCAGTGATGGGCGGGACAGTGCAAACACA.

For this clone: Gene names are the mouse ones. Other DNA sequences within the sample encode an identical CDR3. The covered CDR3 bases are TGTGCCAGCAGTGCTCACAGGGGTGCAAACACCGGG. Its translation: CASSAHRGANTG. The complete CDR3 protein is CASSAHRGANTGQLYF. The chain joins TRBV13-3 to TRBJ2-2, with TRBD1 matching over 7 bases. The observed sequence ends 4 residues before the CDR3 terminus, with the missing tail filled in from the germline J gene. The V and J ends lost 3 bases and 0 bases, in that order; junction bases with no gene match: 5. CDR1 is NNHDY, CDR2 SYVADS, per germline. The CDR3 runs 16 residues.

In its sample, this clone was seen a few times. Gene names follow the mouse nomenclature. The sequenced part of the CDR3 DNA is TGTGCCAGCAGTGATTCGGGACAGGGGGGCTAT. Translated: CASSDSGQGGY. The whole CDR3 reads CASSDSGQGGYEQYF. The rearrangement joins TRBV13-3 to TRBJ2-7; 11 nucleotides align to TRBD1. The read terminates 4 residues ahead of where the CDR3 ends, so the germline J gene completes it. Trimming removed 1 base from V and 3 bases from J; junction bases left unmatched: 3. The length of the CDR3 is 15 residues. The germline gives CDR1 NNHDY, CDR2 SYVADS.

This clone occurred a few times. Gene names are mouse gene names. The read is 4 residues too short to cover the CDR3 end, so that end is filled in from the germline J gene. This rearrangement joins TRBV16 to TRBJ2-2, with D tentatively TRBD1 (6 bases). The germline V gene has CDR1 SGHSA and CDR2 FRNQAP. The CDR3 consists of 12 residues. Trimming left V 8 bases short and J 5 bases short, with 9 bases between. The CDR3 is CASFTGTGQLYF. Incomplete CDR3 DNA: TGTGCAAGCTTCACAGGGACCGGG. The variable domain in full, completed from reference TRBV16 and TRBJ2-2, reads NAGVIQTPRHKVTGKGQEATLWCEPISGHSAVFWYRQTIVQGLEFLTYFRNQAPIDDSGMPKERFSAQMPNQSHSTLKIQSTQPQDSAVYLCASFTGTGQLYFGEGSKLTVL.

Remarks on this clone: Gene names and germline match the mouse. The read comes to an end 4 residues before the CDR3 does, leaving the germline J gene to fill in the end. The chain combines TRBV1 with TRBJ1-2; 7 bases map to TRBD1. Germline trimming cut 3 bases from V and 1 base from J; bases unmatched to any gene: 8. CDR1 is NSQYPW and CDR2 is LRSPGD in the germline V gene (reference sequence). This CDR3 comprises 16 residues. Partial CDR3 DNA: TGCACCTGCAGTGCCCCTCCCGGGACAGAAAACTCC. Amino acids: CTCSAPPGTENS. From start to end, the CDR3 is CTCSAPPGTENSDYTF.

About this clone: Here the gene names and germline are mouse. CDR3 region: CASSDADWGGGTGQLYF. The CDR3 bases that were read are TGTGCCAGCAGTGATGCGGACTGGGGGGGCGGCACCGGG. The chain uses TRBV13-1 and TRBJ2-2; 13 bases fit TRBD2. The read terminates 4 residues ahead of where the CDR3 ends, so the germline J gene completes it. Germline CDR1 NSHNY, CDR2 SYGAGN. Trimming cost V 0 bases and J 4 bases; bases outside gene matches: 3. This CDR3 has 17 amino acids.

This clone has more than one count but fewer than ten. TCRdb's protein sequence differs at residue 15 from the translated DNA; the protein presented here follows the DNA. Gene names denote mouse genes. The observed sequence ends 3 residues before the CDR3 terminus, with the missing tail filled in from the germline J gene. This chain links TRBV13-3 with TRBJ1-3; 9 positions match TRBD1. This CDR3 contains 18 residues. Per the germline V gene, CDR1 is NNHDY and CDR2 is SYVADS. Trimming at V came to 0 bases and at J to 0 bases, leaving 7 bases not matched to a gene. The covered CDR3 bases are TGTGCCAGCAGTGATGCAAGTCCGGGACAGGGTTCTGGAAATACG. Its protein is CASSDASPGQGSGNT. The complete CDR3 reads CASSDASPGQGSGNTLYF. The variable domain in full, completed from reference TRBV13-3 and TRBJ1-3, reads EAAVTQSPRSKVAVTGGKVTLSCHQTNNHDYMYWYRQDTGHGLRLIHYSYVADSTEKGDIPDGYKASRPSQENFSLILELASLSQTAVYFCASSDASPGQGSGNTLYFGEGSRLIVV.

This clone was seen more than once but under ten times. Genes and germline are mouse. The read stops 4 residues short of the end of the CDR3; the missing end is completed from the germline J gene. This chain links TRBV16 with TRBJ2-1; 7 nucleotides line up with TRBD2. The CDR3 runs to 15 residues. Germline V CDR1 and CDR2: SGHSA, FRNQAP. The ends lost 1 base at V and 1 base at J; junction bases unmatched: 1. Incomplete CDR3 DNA: TGTGCAAGCAGCTTAGGGGGGGGGAACTATGCT. This sequence encodes CASSLGGGNYA. Given in full, the CDR3 is CASSLGGGNYAEQFF.

This clone has only a few counts. Gene names and germline refer to mouse. The CDR3 sequence: CASLGQKKAETLYF. The covered CDR3 bases are TGTGCCAGCCTGGGACAAAAAAAAGCAGAA. The chain is built from TRBV13-3 and TRBJ2-3, with a tentative D call TRBD1 (6 bases). From the germline J gene comes the end of the CDR3, since the read stops 4 residues before it. The CDR3 has 14 residues. In germline, CDR1 is NNHDY, CDR2 SYVADS. V was pared by 7 bases and J by 3 bases, with 15 bases between.

This clone was seen ten or more times. Gene and germline names: mouse. The read ends 4 residues early relative to the CDR3; the germline J gene fills the gap. V and J are TRBV13-3 and TRBJ2-1; no definite D call. The germline V gene has CDR1 NNHDY and CDR2 SYVADS. The CDR3 is made up of 13 amino acids. The CDR3 sequence: CASSDAKRAEQFF. The CDR3 DNA, read in part, is TGTGCCAGCAGTGATGCCAAGAGGGCT.

This clone was picked up a small number of times. Genes and germline come from the mouse. The read halts 4 residues ahead of the CDR3 end, with the missing end drawn from the germline J gene. The gene calls are TRBV13-3 and TRBJ1-1; tentatively, D is TRBD1 (5 bases). The CDR3 length is 11 residues. The V gene's germline CDR1 is NNHDY and CDR2 SYVADS. The CDR3 DNA, read in part, is TGTGCCAGCAGATGGGGGGGA. Translating gives CASRWGG. The full CDR3 reads CASRWGGEVFF.

Points on this clone: Gene names denote mouse genes. The read falls 4 residues short of the CDR3 end, and the missing part is taken from the germline J gene. The chain combines TRBV19 with TRBJ2-7; tentatively, D is TRBD1 (7 bases). The CDR3 has 16 amino acids. V was cut by 1 base and J by 0 bases, with 14 bases left in between. CDR1 FNHDT and CDR2 SITEND come from the germline V gene (reference sequence). Partial CDR3 DNA: TGTGCCAGCAGTATATCCCCAGGGGGGAGCTCCTAT. The encoded protein is CASSISPGGSSY. The full CDR3 protein is CASSISPGGSSYEQYF.